This T cell receptor (beta chain) was identified during a study of shared clonotypes between healthy human individuals. Regarding the study as a whole: The study found lower generation probabilities in non-shared clonotypes than in those shared by all four donors. Generally, naive subsets came out with larger estimated richness than memory subsets. In having few donors, the study represented limited genetic and exposure-history diversity.

Naive CD8 cells lacked CD45RO and underwent positive selection for CCR7, leaving out terminally differentiated effector memory CD45RA+ cells. Participating donors were healthy, HIV-negative adults free of recent acute infections or vaccinations. Of note for this clone: Antigen: not known.

Germline V CDR1 and CDR2: SGHAT, FQNNGV. CDR3 length equals 13 residues. V lost 5 bases and J 3 bases, leaving 10 bases between the germline ends. The repertoire was sequenced with immunoSEQ multiplex PCR; TCRdb's copy has only in-frame clones and lacks some. The sample lists millions of clones, about 95% occurring once. The sequenced material came from naive CD8+ T cells sorted from blood. The receptor comes from a young man in good health. This chain links TRBV11-2 with TRBJ1-2; a possible D gene is TRBD1 (5 bases). CDR3 sequence: CASSPPTDYGYTF. The CDR3 region has the DNA TGTGCCAGCAGCCCCCCGACAGACTATGGCTACACCTTC.